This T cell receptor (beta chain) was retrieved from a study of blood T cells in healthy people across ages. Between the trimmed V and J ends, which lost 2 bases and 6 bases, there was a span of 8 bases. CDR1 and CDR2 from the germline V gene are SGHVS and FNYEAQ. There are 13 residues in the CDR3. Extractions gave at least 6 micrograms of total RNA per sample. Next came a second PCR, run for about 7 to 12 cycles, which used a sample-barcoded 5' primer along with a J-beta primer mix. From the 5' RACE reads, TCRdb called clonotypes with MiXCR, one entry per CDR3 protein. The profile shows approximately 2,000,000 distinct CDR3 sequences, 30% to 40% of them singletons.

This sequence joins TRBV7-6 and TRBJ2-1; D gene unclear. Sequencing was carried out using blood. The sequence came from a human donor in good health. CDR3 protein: CASSLRSFNEQFF. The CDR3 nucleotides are TGTGCCAGCAGCTTACGCAGCTTCAATGAGCAGTTCTTC.